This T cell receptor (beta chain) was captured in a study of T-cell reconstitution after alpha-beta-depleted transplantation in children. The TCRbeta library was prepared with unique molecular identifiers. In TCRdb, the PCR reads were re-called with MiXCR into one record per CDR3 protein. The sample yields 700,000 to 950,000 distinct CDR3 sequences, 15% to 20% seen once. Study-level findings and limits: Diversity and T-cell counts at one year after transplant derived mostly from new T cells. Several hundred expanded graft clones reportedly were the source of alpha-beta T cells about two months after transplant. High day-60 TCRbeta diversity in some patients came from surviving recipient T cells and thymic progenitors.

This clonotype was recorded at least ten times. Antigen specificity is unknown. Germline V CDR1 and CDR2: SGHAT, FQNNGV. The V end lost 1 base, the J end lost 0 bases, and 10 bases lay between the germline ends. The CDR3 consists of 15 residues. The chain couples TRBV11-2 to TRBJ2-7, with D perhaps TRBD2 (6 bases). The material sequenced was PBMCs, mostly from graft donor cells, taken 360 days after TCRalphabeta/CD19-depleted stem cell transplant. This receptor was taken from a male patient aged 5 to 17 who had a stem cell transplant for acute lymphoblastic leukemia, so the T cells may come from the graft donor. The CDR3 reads CASSLGGDGSYEQYF. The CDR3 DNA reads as TGTGCCAGCAGCTTAGGGGGGGACGGCTCCTACGAGCAGTACTTC.